This TCR beta chain was identified during a study of cytotoxic CD8 clonotypes in ibrutinib-treated CLL. V lost 7 bases and J 2 bases, leaving 17 bases between the germline ends. The V gene's germline CDR1 is MDHEN and CDR2 SYDVKM. This CDR3 contains 15 residues. The table came from immunoSEQ multiplex PCR; TCRdb's copy has only in-frame clones and leaves some out. The table has about 130,000 clones, under 90% seen once; the top ten hold about 3.3%. The chain is built from TRBV28 and TRBJ2-5; D is undetermined. Sequenced here: PBMCs, sampled after 24 months of ibrutinib treatment. The sequence was obtained from a human donor with chronic lymphocytic leukemia. This CDR3 reads CASTRLVQYQETQYF. The CDR3 nucleotides are TGTGCCAGCACCCGATTGGTCCAGTATCAAGAGACCCAGTACTTC.